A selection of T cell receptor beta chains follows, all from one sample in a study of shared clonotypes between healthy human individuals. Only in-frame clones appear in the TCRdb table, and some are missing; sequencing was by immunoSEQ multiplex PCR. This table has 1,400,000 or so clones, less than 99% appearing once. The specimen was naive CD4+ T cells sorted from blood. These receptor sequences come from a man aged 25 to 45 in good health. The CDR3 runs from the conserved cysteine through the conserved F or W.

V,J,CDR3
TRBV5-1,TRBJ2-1,CASSLRQTTYNEQFF
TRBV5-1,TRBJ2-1,CASSQPGASRDVF
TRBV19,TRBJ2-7,CASSPSGLSYEQYF
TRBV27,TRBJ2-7,CASSFDSRDSKQYF
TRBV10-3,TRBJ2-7,CAISDWDASSYEQYF
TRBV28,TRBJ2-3,CASSSPGQGSDTQYF
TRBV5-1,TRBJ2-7,CASSGELSSYEQYF
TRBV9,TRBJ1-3,CASSPIGNTIYF
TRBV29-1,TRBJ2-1,CSAEGGESSSYNEQFF
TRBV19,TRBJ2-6,CASSIDRLQGFSGANVLTF
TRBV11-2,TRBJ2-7,CASSLQGTSGSFYEQYF
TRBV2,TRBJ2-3,CASWLPEAVDTQYF
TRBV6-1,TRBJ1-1,CASSAAFAGRHTEAFF
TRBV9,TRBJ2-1,CASSYGLAGVDEQFF
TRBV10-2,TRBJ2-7,CASSLSRSSYEQYF
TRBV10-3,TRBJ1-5,CAIGLTISNQPQHF
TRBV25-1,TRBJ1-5,CASSSNRGLVDQPQHF